This T cell receptor (beta chain) was obtained from a study of CD8+ T cells in alopecia areata. Turning to the study itself: In an open-label trial, patients got 5 to 10 mg tofacitinib twice daily.

RNA extraction and reverse transcription yielded cDNA as sequencing template. Sequencing used immunoSEQ multiplex PCR; TCRdb keeps in-frame clones, though not all of them. The sample shows around 100,000 clones, about 40% of them seen only once. General study points: Mice showed TCR sharing more clearly than patients did, possibly owing to HLA. Clonality in lesional scalp, especially alopecia totalis/universalis, exceeded that of normal scalp.

Treatment in this sample: oral pan-JAK inhibitor, 5-10 mg twice daily. As to this clone: Its antigen remains unknown.

The sample in question was CD8+ T cells sorted from blood, obtained at week 24, from a patient treated with tofacitinib. This TCR was recovered from a human donor with alopecia areata.

The DNA of the CDR3 is TGTGCCAGCAGCGTATCAGGTGGAGATGGCTACACCTTC. Protein product: CASSVSGGDGYTF. V usage is TRBV9 and J usage is TRBJ1-2, with no clear D. V was trimmed by 1 base and J by 6 bases, leaving 10 bases between them. Germline V CDR1 and CDR2: SGDLS, YYNGEE. The CDR3 is made up of 13 amino acids.